These T cell receptor beta chains were read from a single sample in a study of shared clonotypes between healthy human individuals. Clones were sequenced by immunoSEQ multiplex PCR, and TCRdb holds only the in-frame ones, with some missing. The repertoire consists of a few million clones, with around 90% occurring once and the leading ten covering over 0.12%. The sequenced sample was naive CD4+ T cells sorted from blood. All receptors come from a man younger than 35 in good health. Both conserved end residues are part of each CDR3. The order of the fields is clone size, J gene, V gene, D gene, CDR3 DNA, CDR3 protein. A D gene is named only where the DNA matches it firmly. Size values are once, few and many counts, or a class for expanded clones, and some rows have none.

>NA|TRBJ1-2|TRBV19|NA
TGTGCCAGTAGTCGCGACGGACAACCGAGGGTCTATGGCTACACCTTC
CASSRDGQPRVYGYTF
>NA|TRBJ2-3|TRBV7-6|TRBD2
TGTGCCAGCAGCCAAACCGGACTAGCGGGCACAGATACGCAGTATTTT
CASSQTGLAGTDTQYF
>NA|TRBJ2-1|TRBV5-6|TRBD2
TGTGCCAGCAGCTTGAGAGCGGGAGGGTTTAATGAGCAGTTCTTC
CASSLRAGGFNEQFF
>NA|TRBJ1-1|TRBV25-1|NA
TGTGCCAGCAGCCATAAGGGGCAGAAGAACACTGAAGCTTTCTTT
CASSHKGQKNTEAFF
>NA|TRBJ2-3|TRBV29-1|NA
TGCAGCGTTGAAGATCCGACAGGTGTAGGTACGCAGTATTTT
CSVEDPTGVGTQYF
>NA|TRBJ1-2|TRBV7-7|NA
TGTGCTAGCAGCTTATTGCTCTGGTCCCCGGATGGCTACACCTTC
CASSLLLWSPDGYTF
>NA|TRBJ1-1|TRBV6-5|NA
TGTGCCAGCAGTCGACACCTGAACACTGAAGCTTTCTTT
CASSRHLNTEAFF
>NA|TRBJ2-2|TRBV6-6|NA
TGTGCCAGCAGTTACTCTCCGGGGAACACCGGGGAGCTGTTTTTT
CASSYSPGNTGELFF
>NA|TRBJ2-5|TRBV5-1|TRBD2
TGCGCCAGCAGCTGGGGACTAGCGGGGGGGCAAGAGACCCAGTACTTC
CASSWGLAGGQETQYF
>NA|TRBJ1-1|TRBV5-1|NA
TGCGCCAGCAGCTTCCCAGGGAACACTGAAGCTTTCTTT
CASSFPGNTEAFF
>NA|TRBJ1-5|TRBV28|NA
TGTGCCAGCTATCCATCCCTCGGGGGGAGCAATCAGCCCCAGCATTTT
CASYPSLGGSNQPQHF
>NA|TRBJ1-5|TRBV5-1|NA
TGCGCCAGCAGCTTGGGGGGCCCCTCGGAATTCCAGCATTTT
CASSLGGPSEFQHF
>NA|TRBJ1-6|TRBV10-1|TRBD1
TGCGCCGACTTAACAGGGGAGTTGGTGAATTCACCCCTCCACTTT
CADLTGELVNSPLHF
>NA|TRBJ2-7|TRBV18|TRBD2
TGTGCCAGCTCACTCGCTAGCGGGAGCTCCTACGAGCAGTACTTC
CASSLASGSSYEQYF
>NA|TRBJ1-2|TRBV18|NA
TGTGCCAGCTCACCCCGGACAGCTAACTATGGCTACACCTTC
CASSPRTANYGYTF
>once|TRBJ1-2|TRBV27|NA
TGTGCCAGCAGCCGAAACGTACAGGGCCTGAGCTATGGCTACACCTTC
CASSRNVQGLSYGYTF
>NA|TRBJ2-7|TRBV7-2|NA
TGTGCCAGCAGCCCGACAGAAGTCTCCTACGAGCAGTACTTC
CASSPTEVSYEQYF
>once|TRBJ2-2|TRBV5-1|TRBD2
TGCGCCAGCAGCTCGAGCGGACTAGCGGGGACAGGGGAGCTGTTTTTT
CASSSSGLAGTGELFF
>NA|TRBJ2-5|TRBV5-6|NA
TGTGCCAGCAGCCCGGACAGCGTCCAAGAGACCCAGTACTTC
CASSPDSVQETQYF
>NA|TRBJ2-1|TRBV2|NA
TGTGCCAGCAGTGTTGCCTACAATGAGCAGTTCTTC
CASSVAYNEQFF
>few|TRBJ1-1|TRBV19|TRBD1
TGTGCCAGTAAAACCAGCAGGGGGCACACTGAAGCTTTCTTT
CASKTSRGHTEAFF
>NA|TRBJ2-5|TRBV2|TRBD1
TGTGCCAGCAGCTTACAGGGGGCGAGGGAGACCCAGTACTTC
CASSLQGARETQYF
>once|TRBJ1-3|TRBV6-5|NA
TGTGCCAGCAGTTACGCCGGGGCTCCTGGAAACACCATATATTTT
CASSYAGAPGNTIYF
>NA|TRBJ2-1|TRBV5-6|TRBD1
TGTGCCAGCAGCGCAGCCGGGACAGGGAGAAACTACAATGAGCAGTTCTTC
CASSAAGTGRNYNEQFF
>NA|TRBJ2-2|TRBV5-1|NA
TGCGCCAGCAGCTCGGACGGCGCGAACACCGGGGAGCTGTTTTTT
CASSSDGANTGELFF
>NA|TRBJ2-1|TRBV14|TRBD2
TGTGCCAGCAGCCAAGGGACTAGCGGGGTAAATGAGCAGTTCTTC
CASSQGTSGVNEQFF
>NA|TRBJ1-5|TRBV2|NA
TGTGCCAGCAGTAAAACATTTCTAGATAGCAATCAGCCCCAGCATTTT
CASSKTFLDSNQPQHF
>NA|TRBJ2-5|TRBV19|TRBD1
TGTGCCAGTAGCAGACAGGGCCAGACCCAGTACTTC
CASSRQGQTQYF
>once|TRBJ1-4|TRBV28|NA
TGTGCCAGCTCGGGGCAAATCACTACCTTCGGGGAAAAACTGTTTTTT
CASSGQITTFGEKLFF